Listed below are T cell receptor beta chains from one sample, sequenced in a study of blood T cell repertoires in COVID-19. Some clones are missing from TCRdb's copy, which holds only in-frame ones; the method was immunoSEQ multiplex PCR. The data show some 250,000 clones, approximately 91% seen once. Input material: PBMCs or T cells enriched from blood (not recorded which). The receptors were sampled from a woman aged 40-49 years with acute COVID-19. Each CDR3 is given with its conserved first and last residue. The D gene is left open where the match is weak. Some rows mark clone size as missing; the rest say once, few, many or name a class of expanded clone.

CDR3 protein: CANQGAREAFF
CDR3 DNA: TGTGCCAACCAGGGGGCTCGCGAAGCTTTCTTT
D gene: TRBD1
J gene: TRBJ1-1
V gene: TRBV2
clone size: NA

CDR3 protein: CATSSGRVANEQFF
CDR3 DNA: TGTGCCACCAGTAGCGGGAGGGTCGCCAATGAGCAGTTCTTC
D gene: TRBD2
J gene: TRBJ2-1
V gene: TRBV24-1
clone size: NA

CDR3 protein: CASSIGDRGLGYTF
CDR3 DNA: TGTGCCAGTAGTATAGGAGACAGGGGGCTTGGCTACACCTTC
D gene: TRBD1
J gene: TRBJ1-2
V gene: TRBV19
clone size: NA

CDR3 protein: CASSRPYPGTRSSYEQYF
CDR3 DNA: TGTGCCAGCAGCCGGCCCTATCCCGGGACAAGGAGCTCCTACGAGCAGTACTTC
D gene: NA
J gene: TRBJ2-7
V gene: TRBV5-5
clone size: NA

CDR3 protein: CASSYLTPYNEQFF
CDR3 DNA: TGTGCCAGCAGTTACTTGACACCCTACAATGAGCAGTTCTTC
D gene: NA
J gene: TRBJ2-1
V gene: TRBV6-2/TRBV6-3
clone size: NA

CDR3 protein: CASSVATRRGPGTGETYNEQFF
CDR3 DNA: TGTGCCAGCAGCGTAGCTACAAGGAGGGGCCCAGGGACGGGAGAGACCTACAATGAGCAGTTCTTC
D gene: NA
J gene: TRBJ2-1
V gene: TRBV9
clone size: NA

CDR3 protein: CASSFTGSNQPQHF
CDR3 DNA: TGTGCCAGCAGCTTCACGGGATCCAATCAGCCCCAGCATTTT
D gene: NA
J gene: TRBJ1-5
V gene: TRBV5-8
clone size: NA

CDR3 protein: CASSPPARWTRNEKLFF
CDR3 DNA: TGTGCCAGCAGCCCCCCGGCCCGATGGACACGGAATGAAAAACTGTTTTTT
D gene: NA
J gene: TRBJ1-4
V gene: TRBV7-9
clone size: once

CDR3 protein: CASRSPGQGDNSPLHF
CDR3 DNA: TGTGCCAGCAGGAGCCCGGGACAGGGGGATAATTCACCCCTCCACTTT
D gene: TRBD1
J gene: TRBJ1-6
V gene: TRBV7-9
clone size: NA

CDR3 protein: CAISESKGAGTEAFF
CDR3 DNA: TGTGCCATCAGTGAGTCGAAGGGGGCGGGGACTGAAGCTTTCTTT
D gene: TRBD1
J gene: TRBJ1-1
V gene: TRBV10-3
clone size: NA

CDR3 protein: CASRNPTGHNQPQHF
CDR3 DNA: TGTGCCAGCAGAAATCCGACAGGCCACAATCAGCCCCAGCATTTT
D gene: NA
J gene: TRBJ1-5
V gene: TRBV28
clone size: NA

CDR3 protein: CAIRATGDNSPLHF
CDR3 DNA: TGTGCCATCAGGGCGACAGGAGATAATTCACCCCTCCACTTT
D gene: NA
J gene: TRBJ1-6
V gene: TRBV10-3
clone size: NA

CDR3 protein: CASSEEMVNQPQHF
CDR3 DNA: TGTGCCAGTAGTGAGGAGATGGTCAATCAGCCCCAGCATTTT
D gene: NA
J gene: TRBJ1-5
V gene: TRBV19
clone size: NA

CDR3 protein: CASSRIGLADDTGELFF
CDR3 DNA: TGTGCCAGCAGCCGGATTGGACTAGCGGATGACACCGGGGAGCTGTTTTTT
D gene: TRBD2
J gene: TRBJ2-2
V gene: TRBV14
clone size: once

CDR3 protein: CASSVRGLATDTQYF
CDR3 DNA: TGCGCCAGCAGCGTTAGAGGACTAGCAACAGATACGCAGTATTTT
D gene: TRBD2
J gene: TRBJ2-3
V gene: TRBV5-1
clone size: NA

CDR3 protein: CASSVGRGTDTQYF
CDR3 DNA: TGTGCCAGCAGCGTCGGGAGGGGCACAGATACGCAGTATTTT
D gene: TRBD2
J gene: TRBJ2-3
V gene: TRBV9
clone size: NA

CDR3 protein: CASSGGGPYEQYF
CDR3 DNA: TGTGCCAGCAGTGGCGGGGGACCCTACGAGCAGTACTTC
D gene: TRBD2
J gene: TRBJ2-7
V gene: TRBV2
clone size: NA

CDR3 protein: CASRLKGGGANVLTF
CDR3 DNA: TGCGCCAGCAGGCTCAAGGGCGGGGGGGCCAACGTCCTGACTTTC
D gene: NA
J gene: TRBJ2-6
V gene: TRBV10-2
clone size: NA

CDR3 protein: CAVGQLLSGANVLTF
CDR3 DNA: TGTGCCGTCGGACAGTTGCTTTCTGGGGCCAACGTCCTGACTTTC
D gene: NA
J gene: TRBJ2-6
V gene: TRBV10-3
clone size: NA

CDR3 protein: CASNTGSFSGNTIYF
CDR3 DNA: TGTGCCAGTAATACAGGCTCTTTCTCTGGAAACACCATATATTTT
D gene: NA
J gene: TRBJ1-3
V gene: TRBV19
clone size: few

CDR3 protein: CASTPNFRQNTEAFF
CDR3 DNA: TGTGCCAGCACCCCGAACTTTCGACAGAATACTGAAGCTTTCTTT
D gene: NA
J gene: TRBJ1-1
V gene: TRBV7-2
clone size: NA

CDR3 protein: CASSQGAGGRANAEAFF
CDR3 DNA: TGCGCCAGCAGCCAAGGGGCAGGGGGCAGGGCGAACGCTGAAGCTTTCTTT
D gene: TRBD1
J gene: TRBJ1-1
V gene: TRBV4-1
clone size: NA

CDR3 protein: CASSQSPLRVPTDTQYF
CDR3 DNA: TGCGCCAGCAGTCAATCCCCCCTCAGGGTACCCACAGATACGCAGTATTTT
D gene: NA
J gene: TRBJ2-3
V gene: TRBV23-1
clone size: NA

CDR3 protein: CASSFWGAGELFF
CDR3 DNA: TGTGCCAGCAGCTTTTGGGGCGCGGGGGAGCTGTTTTTT
D gene: NA
J gene: TRBJ2-2
V gene: TRBV7-3
clone size: NA

CDR3 protein: CASSPGLLRDQETQYF
CDR3 DNA: TGCGCCAGCAGCCCGGGACTTCTGCGCGACCAAGAGACCCAGTACTTC
D gene: NA
J gene: TRBJ2-5
V gene: TRBV5-1
clone size: NA

CDR3 protein: CASSLVGDEQFF
CDR3 DNA: TGCGCCAGCAGCTTGGTAGGAGATGAGCAGTTCTTC
D gene: NA
J gene: TRBJ2-1
V gene: TRBV5-1
clone size: NA

CDR3 protein: CASSQDLRTGYGYTF
CDR3 DNA: TGTGCCAGCAGCCAAGATCTAAGGACAGGGTATGGCTACACCTTC
D gene: TRBD1
J gene: TRBJ1-2
V gene: TRBV14
clone size: few

CDR3 protein: CASSKTSGGTDTQYF
CDR3 DNA: TGTGCCAGTAGTAAGACTAGCGGGGGCACAGATACGCAGTATTTT
D gene: TRBD2
J gene: TRBJ2-3
V gene: TRBV19
clone size: NA

CDR3 protein: CATSDARGVGYTF
CDR3 DNA: TGTGCCACCAGTGACGCCAGGGGGGTTGGCTACACCTTC
D gene: TRBD1
J gene: TRBJ1-2
V gene: TRBV24-1
clone size: NA